This TCR beta chain comes out of a study of OX40 agonist ivuxolimab in advanced cancers. Study-wide findings and caveats: Undetermined was the antigen specificity of the expanded peripheral T cells. Expanded clones were, on average, more numerous among CD8+ T cells than CD4+.

Sequenced by immunoSEQ multiplex PCR; TCRdb stores in-frame clones only, minus some. Of over 55,000 clones detected, 85% to 95% appear once; the ten largest clones hold about a sixth. By share, this clone ranks as medium-sized. Its antigen is as yet unknown. Germline-derived CDR1 and CDR2 are KGHSH and LQKENI. V lost 6 bases to trimming and J lost 5 bases; unmatched junction nucleotides: 5. The CDR3 is made up of 14 amino acids. This sequence joins TRBV18 and TRBJ1-5; 9 positions match TRBD1. The sequenced sample was CD4+ or CD8+ T cells sorted from blood, obtained in a trial of the OX40 agonist ivuxolimab. This TCR derives from an adult with an advanced solid tumor such as melanoma, head and neck, liver or kidney cancer. Written as DNA, the CDR3 is TGTGCCAGCTCTCTCACAGGGGGCGATCAGCCCCAGCATTTT. Amino acid sequence: CASSLTGGDQPQHF.